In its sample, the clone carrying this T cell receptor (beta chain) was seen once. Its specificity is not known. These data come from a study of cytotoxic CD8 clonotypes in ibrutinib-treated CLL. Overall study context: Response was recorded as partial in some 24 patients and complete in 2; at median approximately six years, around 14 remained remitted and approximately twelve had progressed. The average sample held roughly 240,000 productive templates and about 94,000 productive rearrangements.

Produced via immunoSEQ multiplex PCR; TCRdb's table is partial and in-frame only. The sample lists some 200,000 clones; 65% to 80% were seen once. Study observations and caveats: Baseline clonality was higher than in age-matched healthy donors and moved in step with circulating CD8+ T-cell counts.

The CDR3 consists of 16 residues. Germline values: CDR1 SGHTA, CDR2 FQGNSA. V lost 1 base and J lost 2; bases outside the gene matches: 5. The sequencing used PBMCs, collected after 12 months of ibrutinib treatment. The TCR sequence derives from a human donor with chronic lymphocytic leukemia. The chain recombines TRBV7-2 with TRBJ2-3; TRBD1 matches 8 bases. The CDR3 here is CASSLGRTGNTDTQYF. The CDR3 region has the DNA TGTGCCAGCAGCTTAGGAAGGACAGGGAACACAGATACGCAGTATTTT.